This T cell receptor (beta chain) was sequenced in a study of blood T cell repertoires in COVID-19. Whole-study context: Collection of acute and convalescent COVID-19 samples took place in the United States, Italy and Spain. Sample material is recorded as cDNA or gDNA derived from T cells, B-cell-depleted T cells, or PBMCs.

Authors' methods: Estimation of nucleated cell counts was performed using reference gene primer amplification. Assay: immunoSEQ multiplex PCR; the TCRdb copy retains only in-frame clones and omits some. V and J calls and clone size are as listed in that table; D and trimming were resolved from the DNA. The data hold around 330,000 clones, with around nine tenths observed a single time. Germline V gene sequence: CDR1 SNHLY, CDR2 FYNNEI. CDR3 length: 14 residues. Germline trimming cut 6 bases from V and 2 bases from J; bases unmatched to any gene: 3. The chain has TRBV2 and TRBJ1-5; 8 nucleotides line up with TRBD1. This TCR came from a woman aged 45-59 years with active or convalescent COVID-19. The sequenced material came from peripheral blood. The CDR3 is CASRDREGNQPQHF. CDR3 DNA: TGTGCCAGCAGGGACAGGGAAGGCAATCAGCCCCAGCATTTT.